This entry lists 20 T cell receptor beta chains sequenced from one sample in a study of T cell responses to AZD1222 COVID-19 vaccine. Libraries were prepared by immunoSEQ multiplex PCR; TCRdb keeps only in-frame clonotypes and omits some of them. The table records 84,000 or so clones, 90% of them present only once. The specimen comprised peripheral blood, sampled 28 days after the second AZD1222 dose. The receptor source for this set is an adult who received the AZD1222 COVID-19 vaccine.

Here the CDR3 reads CASRHSQTFNEAFF. DNA of the CDR3: TGTGCCAGCAGACATTCCCAGACATTTAATGAAGCTTTCTTT. The rearrangement links TRBV27 to TRBJ1-1; D ambiguous. Germline V gene sequence: CDR1 MNHEY, CDR2 SMNVEV (reference sequence). V lost 6 bases and J lost 7, with 18 bases in between. This CDR3 has 14 residues.

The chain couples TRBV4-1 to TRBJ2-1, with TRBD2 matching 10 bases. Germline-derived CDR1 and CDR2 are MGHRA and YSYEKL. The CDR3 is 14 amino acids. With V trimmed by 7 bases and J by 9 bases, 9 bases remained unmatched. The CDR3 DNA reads TGCGCCAGCAAAACTAGCGGGACTATGGGTGAGCAGTTCTTC. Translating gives CASKTSGTMGEQFF.

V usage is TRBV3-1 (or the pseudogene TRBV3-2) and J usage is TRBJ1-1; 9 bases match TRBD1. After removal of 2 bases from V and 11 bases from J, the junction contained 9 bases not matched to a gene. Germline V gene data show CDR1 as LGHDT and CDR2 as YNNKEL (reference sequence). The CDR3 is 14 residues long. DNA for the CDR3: TGTGCCAGCAGCCAATCGTGGACAGGGGAACCGGCTTTCTTT. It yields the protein CASSQSWTGEPAFF.

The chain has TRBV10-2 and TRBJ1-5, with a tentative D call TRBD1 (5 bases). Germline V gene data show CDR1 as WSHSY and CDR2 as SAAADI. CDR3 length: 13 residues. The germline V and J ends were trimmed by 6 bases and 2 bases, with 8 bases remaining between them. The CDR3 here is CASRWGGNQPQHF. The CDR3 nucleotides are TGCGCCAGCAGATGGGGGGGCAATCAGCCCCAGCATTTT.

CDR3 sequence reads: CASSYALGRMMNTEAFF. The CDR3, as DNA: TGCGCCAGCAGTTACGCCCTAGGACGGATGATGAACACTGAAGCTTTCTTT. The V and J genes are TRBV5-1 and TRBJ1-1; no clear D. The CDR3 consists of 17 residues. Germline lookup yields CDR1 SGHRS and CDR2 YFSETQ. V was pared by 5 bases and J by 0 bases, with 20 bases between.

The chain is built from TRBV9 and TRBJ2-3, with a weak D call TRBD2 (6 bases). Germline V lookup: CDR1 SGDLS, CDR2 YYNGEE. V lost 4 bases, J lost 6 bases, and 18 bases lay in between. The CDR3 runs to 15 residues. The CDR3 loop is CASSPGGADTDTQYF. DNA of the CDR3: TGTGCCAGCAGCCCCGGGGGAGCAGACACCGATACGCAGTATTTT.

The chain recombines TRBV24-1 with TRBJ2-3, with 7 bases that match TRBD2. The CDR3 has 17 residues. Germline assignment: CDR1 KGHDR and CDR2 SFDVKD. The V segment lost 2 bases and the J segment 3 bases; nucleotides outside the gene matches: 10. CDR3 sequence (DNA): TGTGCCACCAGTGATTCGCCGGGGAGGGGAAATACAGATACGCAGTATTTT. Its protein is CATSDSPGRGNTDTQYF.

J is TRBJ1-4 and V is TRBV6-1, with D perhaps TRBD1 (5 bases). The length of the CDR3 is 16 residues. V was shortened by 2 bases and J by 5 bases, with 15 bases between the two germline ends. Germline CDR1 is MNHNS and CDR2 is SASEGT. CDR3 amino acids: CASSEFGAGRNEKLFF. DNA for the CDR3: TGTGCCAGCAGTGAATTTGGGGCAGGGCGGAATGAAAAACTGTTTTTT.

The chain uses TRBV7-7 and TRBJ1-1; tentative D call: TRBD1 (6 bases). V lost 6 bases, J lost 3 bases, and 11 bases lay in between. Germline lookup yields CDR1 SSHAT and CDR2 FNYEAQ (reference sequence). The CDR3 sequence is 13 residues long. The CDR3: CASSFNRDTEAFF. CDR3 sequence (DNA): TGTGCCAGCAGTTTTAACAGGGACACTGAAGCTTTCTTT.

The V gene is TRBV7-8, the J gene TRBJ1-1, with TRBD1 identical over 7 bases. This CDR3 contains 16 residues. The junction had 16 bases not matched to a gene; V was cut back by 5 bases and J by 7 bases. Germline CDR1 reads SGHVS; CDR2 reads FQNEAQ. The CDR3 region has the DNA TGTGCCAGCAGCCTAAATAGGGGGCCTAAGGGACTTGAAGCTTTCTTT. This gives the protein CASSLNRGPKGLEAFF.

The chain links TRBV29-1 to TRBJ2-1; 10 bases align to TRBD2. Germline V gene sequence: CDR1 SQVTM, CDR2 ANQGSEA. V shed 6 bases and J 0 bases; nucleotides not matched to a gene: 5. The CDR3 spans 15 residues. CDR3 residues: CSVAGGPGSYNEQFF. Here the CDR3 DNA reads TGCAGCGTAGCGGGAGGGCCTGGCTCCTACAATGAGCAGTTCTTC.

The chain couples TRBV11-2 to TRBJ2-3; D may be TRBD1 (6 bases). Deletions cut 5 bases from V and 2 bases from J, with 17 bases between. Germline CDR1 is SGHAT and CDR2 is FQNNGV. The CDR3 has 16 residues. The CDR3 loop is CASSPRGGGDTDTQYF. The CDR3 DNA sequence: TGTGCCAGCAGCCCAAGAGGGGGTGGGGACACAGATACGCAGTATTTT. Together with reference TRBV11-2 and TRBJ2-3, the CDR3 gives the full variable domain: EAGVAQSPRYKIIEKRQSVAFWCNPISGHATLYWYQQILGQGPKLLIQFQNNGVVDDSQLPKDRFSAERLKGVDSTLKIQPAKLEDSAVYLCASSPRGGGDTDTQYFGPGTRLTVL.

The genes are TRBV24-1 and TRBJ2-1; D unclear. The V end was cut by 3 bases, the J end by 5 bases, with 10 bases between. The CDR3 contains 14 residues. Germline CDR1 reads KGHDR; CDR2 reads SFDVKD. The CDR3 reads CATSDPSRDNEQFF. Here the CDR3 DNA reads TGTGCCACCAGTGATCCATCACGGGACAATGAGCAGTTCTTC.

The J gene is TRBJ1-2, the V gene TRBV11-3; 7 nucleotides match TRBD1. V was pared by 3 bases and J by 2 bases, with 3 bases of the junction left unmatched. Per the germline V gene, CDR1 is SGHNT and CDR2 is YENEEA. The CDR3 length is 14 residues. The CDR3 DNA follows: TGTGCCAGCAGCTTCTCCAGGGGGAACTATGGCTACACCTTC. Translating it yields CASSFSRGNYGYTF. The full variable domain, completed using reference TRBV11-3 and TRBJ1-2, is EAGVVQSPRYKIIEKKQPVAFWCNPISGHNTLYWYLQNLGQGPELLIRYENEEAVDDSQLPKDRFSAERLKGVDSTLKIQPAELGDSAVYLCASSFSRGNYGYTFGSGTRLTVV.

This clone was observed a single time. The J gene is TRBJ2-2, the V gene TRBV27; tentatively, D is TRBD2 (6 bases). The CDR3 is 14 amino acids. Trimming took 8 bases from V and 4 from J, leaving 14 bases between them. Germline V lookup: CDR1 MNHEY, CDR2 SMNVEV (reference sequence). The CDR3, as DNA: TGTGCCAGCCGTCGCGGGGCCCCCACCGGGGAGCTGTTTTTT. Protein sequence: CASRRGAPTGELFF.

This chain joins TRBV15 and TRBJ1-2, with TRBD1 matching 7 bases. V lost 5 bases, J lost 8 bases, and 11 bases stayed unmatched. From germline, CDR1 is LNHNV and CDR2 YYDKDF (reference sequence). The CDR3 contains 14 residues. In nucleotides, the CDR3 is TGTGCCACCAGCTCACGTACCACAGGGGCCGGCTACACCTTC. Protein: CATSSRTTGAGYTF.

CDR3 in amino acids: CASSKSSGAAGRDYGYTF. CDR3 nucleotide sequence: TGTGCCAGCAGCAAAAGCTCGGGCGCGGCAGGGAGGGACTATGGCTACACCTTC. This rearrangement joins TRBV21-1 to TRBJ1-2. TRBV21-1 has pseudogene status. The CDR3 covers 18 residues.

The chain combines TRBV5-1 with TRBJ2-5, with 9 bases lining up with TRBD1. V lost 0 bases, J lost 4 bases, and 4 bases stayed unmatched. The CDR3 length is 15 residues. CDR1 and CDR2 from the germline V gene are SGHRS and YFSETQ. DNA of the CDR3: TGCGCCAGCAGCTTGGACAGGGGGCAGGGAGAGACCCAGTACTTC. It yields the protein CASSLDRGQGETQYF.

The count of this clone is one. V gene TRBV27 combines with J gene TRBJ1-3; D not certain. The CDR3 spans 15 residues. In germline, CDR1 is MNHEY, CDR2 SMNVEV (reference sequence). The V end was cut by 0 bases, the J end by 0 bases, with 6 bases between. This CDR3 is CASSLSRNSGNTIYF. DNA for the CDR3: TGTGCCAGCAGTTTATCACGGAACTCTGGAAACACCATATATTTT.

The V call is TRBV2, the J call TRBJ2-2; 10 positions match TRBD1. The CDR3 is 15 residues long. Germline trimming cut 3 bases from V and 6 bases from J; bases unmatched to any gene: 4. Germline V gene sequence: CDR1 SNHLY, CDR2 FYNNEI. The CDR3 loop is CASSEDRGGAGELFF. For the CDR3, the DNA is TGTGCCAGCAGTGAGGACAGGGGGGGCGCCGGGGAGCTGTTTTTT.